These 17 T cell receptor beta chains were all obtained from the same sample, sequenced in a study of tissue T cells after allogeneic stem cell transplantation. Assay: immunoSEQ multiplex PCR; the TCRdb copy retains only in-frame clones and omits some. The sample carries about 9,900 clones, just over 55% recorded once. The specimen comprised tissue from the jejunum, sampled at autopsy. These TCRs come from a female donor older than 55 with lung cancer.

The V call is TRBV19, the J call TRBJ2-5; either TRBD1 or TRBD2 may fit D (5 bases each). Germline CDR1 LNHDA, CDR2 SQIVND (reference sequence). This CDR3 region has 14 residues. The CDR3 nucleotides are TGTGCTGCCAGTAAATATTCGTGGGGGGAGACCCAGTACTTC. It specifies CAASKYSWGETQYF.

The gene calls are TRBV11-2 and TRBJ2-7, with 7 bases that match TRBD1. Germline trimming cut 4 bases from V and 3 bases from J; bases unmatched to any gene: 9. The CDR3 contains 15 residues. The germline V gene has CDR1 SGHAT and CDR2 FQNNGV. This CDR3 reads CASSSPGAGGYEQYF. The CDR3, as DNA: TGTGCCAGCAGCTCGCCGGGCGCAGGGGGCTACGAGCAGTACTTC.

In this sample, this clone turned up a few times. The chain links TRBV7-9 to TRBJ1-6; 9 bases align to TRBD1. CDR1 SEHNR and CDR2 FQNEAQ come from the germline V gene (reference sequence). With 1 base clipped from V and 10 bases from J, the junction kept 5 bases outside the gene matches. CDR3 length: 15 residues. In DNA form, the CDR3 reads TGTGCCAGCAGCTTAGGGACAGGGGAGAGATCACCCCTCCACTTT. Encoded protein: CASSLGTGERSPLHF.

The V call is TRBV9, the J call TRBJ2-7; D is unresolved. This CDR3 is 15 amino acids long. Trimming took 0 bases from V and 0 from J, leaving 10 bases between them. Germline V gives CDR1 SGDLS, CDR2 YYNGEE. CDR3 residues: CASSVDLGHSYEQYF. CDR3 in DNA: TGTGCCAGCAGCGTAGATTTAGGTCACTCCTACGAGCAGTACTTC.

V gene TRBV3-1 (or the pseudogene TRBV3-2) combines with J gene TRBJ1-1; 7 positions match TRBD1. This CDR3 has 15 residues. CDR1 is LGHDT and CDR2 is YNNKEL in the germline V gene (reference sequence). Germline trimming cut 4 bases from V and 2 bases from J; bases unmatched to any gene: 7. CDR3 coding DNA: TGTGCCAGCAGCCCCCGGGACAGACAAAACACTGAAGCTTTCTTT. Translated, it gives CASSPRDRQNTEAFF.

The chain uses TRBV6-5 and TRBJ1-6; D might be TRBD1 (6 bases). Germline assignment: CDR1 MNHEY and CDR2 SVGAGI. The germline V and J ends were trimmed by 6 bases and 7 bases, with 16 bases remaining between them. This CDR3 region has 15 residues. CDR3 nucleotides: TGTGCCAGCAGGAGGGAACAGGGAACAAATTCACCCCTCCACTTT. Translating it yields CASRREQGTNSPLHF.

This clone rates as large. V gene TRBV4-1 combines with J gene TRBJ1-2; 10 bases agree with TRBD1. With V trimmed by 4 bases and J by 4 bases, 3 bases remained unmatched. Germline values: CDR1 MGHRA, CDR2 YSYEKL. The CDR3 totals 14 residues. In DNA form, the CDR3 reads TGCGCCAGCAGCCCGGGACAGGGGTTCTATGGCTACACCTTC. Protein product: CASSPGQGFYGYTF.

V and J are TRBV23-1 and TRBJ1-2, with D tentatively TRBD1 (5 bases). TRBV23-1 belongs to the ORF category, with a function that is uncertain. Between the trimmed V and J ends, which lost 8 bases and 4 bases, there was a span of 29 bases. The CDR3 covers 18 residues. The CDR3 spells CASQSHERQLGPCYGYTF. CDR3 DNA sequence: TGCGCCAGCCAGAGTCACGAGAGACAGCTAGGTCCTTGCTATGGCTACACCTTC.

The chain uses TRBV3-1 (or the pseudogene TRBV3-2) and TRBJ1-2; D remains ambiguous. V was shortened by 0 bases and J by 4 bases, with 12 bases between the two germline ends. CDR1 and CDR2 from the germline V gene are LGHDT and YNNKEL (reference sequence). The CDR3 has 15 amino acids. CDR3 in DNA: TGTGCCAGCAGCCAAGATTGGTTGGAGTTCTATGGCTACACCTTC. Its protein is CASSQDWLEFYGYTF.

J is TRBJ2-2 and V is TRBV7-2; D perhaps matches TRBD1 (6 bases). V was trimmed by 2 bases and J by 4 bases, leaving 14 bases between them. Germline V gene sequence: CDR1 SGHTA, CDR2 FQGNSA. The CDR3 spans 16 residues. CDR3 loop: CASSLRRQAFTGELFF. The CDR3 nucleotides are TGTGCCAGCAGCTTAAGGAGACAGGCCTTCACCGGGGAGCTGTTTTTT.

In its sample, this clone is medium-sized (0.01 to 0.1%). The rearrangement links TRBV4-2 to TRBJ2-7, with D possibly TRBD2 on 7 matching bases. V was pared by 0 bases and J by 3 bases, with 12 bases between. CDR1 LGHNA and CDR2 YNFKEQ come from the germline V gene. The CDR3 runs to 15 residues. Here the CDR3 reads CASSQDLGGGYEQYF. CDR3 DNA: TGTGCCAGCAGCCAAGATCTAGGGGGGGGCTACGAGCAGTACTTC.

This clone ranks as medium-sized. The chain's CDR3 is CASSFQGGQPQHF. The CDR3 coding sequence is TGTGCCAGCAGCTTTCAGGGTGGTCAGCCCCAGCATTTT. The chain recombines TRBV7-8 with TRBJ1-5; a weak D match, TRBD1 (5 bases). Per the germline V gene, CDR1 is SGHVS and CDR2 is FQNEAQ. This CDR3 spans 13 amino acids. V dropped 3 bases and J dropped 6 bases, with 9 bases sitting between them.

The chain combines TRBV12-3 or TRBV12-4 with TRBJ1-1, with D tentatively TRBD1 (6 bases). The CDR3 runs to 12 residues. V gave up 10 bases and J gave up 1 base, with 10 bases separating them. CDR3 DNA: TGTGCCAACCCGACAGGGAACACTGAAGCTTTCTTT. Translation: CANPTGNTEAFF.

The chain recombines TRBV10-3 with TRBJ1-6, with 7 nucleotides matching TRBD1. Germline values: CDR1 ENHRY, CDR2 SYGVKD. The CDR3 covers 13 residues. With 4 bases clipped from V and 9 bases from J, the junction kept 3 bases outside the gene matches. The chain's CDR3 is CAISAGGGSPLHF. In DNA form, the CDR3 reads TGTGCCATCAGTGCAGGGGGTGGTTCACCCCTCCACTTT.

J is TRBJ2-7 and V is TRBV3-1 (or the pseudogene TRBV3-2), with 7 bases identical to TRBD2. Trimming took 1 base from V and 1 from J; bases not matched to a gene: 4. The CDR3 runs 15 residues. Germline V gene data show CDR1 as LGHDT and CDR2 as YNNKEL (reference sequence). CDR3 bases: TGTGCCAGCAGCCAAGTTTGGGGGGGGTCCTACGAGCAGTACTTC. Its protein product is CASSQVWGGSYEQYF.

The gene calls are TRBV14 and TRBJ2-7; 7 bases are a match to TRBD1. The CDR3 loop spans 14 amino acids. The germline V gene encodes CDR1 SGHDN and CDR2 FVKESK. J gave up 5 bases and V 4 bases, and 8 bases lay outside the gene matches. CDR3 loop: CASSPLTGRHEQYF. The CDR3 DNA is TGTGCCAGCAGCCCACTGACAGGGAGACACGAGCAGTACTTC.

This chain joins TRBV18 and TRBJ2-7, with D perhaps TRBD1 (5 bases). CDR1 is KGHSH and CDR2 is LQKENI in the germline V gene. V shed 5 bases and J shed 9 bases, with 20 bases lying between them. This CDR3 region has 14 residues. DNA for the CDR3: TGTGCCAGCTCAGAAGACGGACATAGCAATGGGCAGTACTTC. It encodes CASSEDGHSNGQYF.